This T cell receptor beta chain is from a study of blood T cells in healthy people across ages. Deletions cut 6 bases from V and 0 bases from J, with 13 bases between. Germline V gene data show CDR1 as SGHRS and CDR2 as YFSETQ. The CDR3 loop spans 14 amino acids. Using a J-beta primer mix together with a sample-barcoded 5' primer, a second PCR was run for roughly 6 to 12 cycles. TCRdb re-analysed the 5' RACE reads in MiXCR, keeping a single row per CDR3 protein. The sample shows 790,000 or so distinct CDR3 sequences, approximately 53% of them seen only once. Study-wide results and limits: It was found that TCR beta diversity correlated strongly with the percentage of naive T cells.

Comments on this clonotype: What it recognizes is unknown.

The chain combines TRBV5-1 with TRBJ2-7; D is possibly TRBD2 (5 bases). What was sequenced was blood. The TCR sequence derives from a middle-aged man in good health. This chain's CDR3 is CASTRTGNSYEQYF. CDR3 DNA sequence: TGCGCCAGCACGCGGACGGGGAACTCCTACGAGCAGTACTTC. Using reference TRBV5-1 and TRBJ2-7 for the parts outside the CDR3, the full variable domain is KAGVTQTPRYLIKTRGQQVTLSCSPISGHRSVSWYQQTPGQGLQFLFEYFSETQRNKGNFPGRFSGRQFSNSRSEMNVSTLELGDSALYLCASTRTGNSYEQYFGPGTRLTVT.